These 13 T cell receptor beta chains were all obtained from the same sample, sequenced in a study of CD8 T cells in ankylosing spondylitis. Study-wide results and caveats: Blood of patients with ankylosing spondylitis appeared to be characterized by a TCR beta motif of fewer than 10 highly homologous variants.

These receptors' targets are unknown. One entry per CDR3 protein, called by TCRdb with MiXCR from the 5' RACE reads. The table has 650,000 to 800,000 distinct CDR3 sequences, roughly 19% seen once. Sequencing used blood, either unsorted or a sorted T cell fraction (not recorded which). These receptors came from a male donor with ankylosing spondylitis.

A single count supports this clonotype. V and J are TRBV11-2 and TRBJ2-7; 9 bases are a match to TRBD1. This CDR3 is built from 14 residues. Trimming removed 4 bases from V and 3 bases from J; junction bases left unmatched: 4. From germline, CDR1 is SGHAT and CDR2 FQNNGV. CDR3 region: CASSWTGAFYEQYF. In DNA form, the CDR3 reads TGTGCCAGCAGCTGGACAGGGGCTTTCTACGAGCAGTACTTC.

This clonotype was seen more than once but under ten times. This chain joins TRBV3-1 and TRBJ2-7; 8 nucleotides align to TRBD1. The CDR3 contains 16 residues. The V gene end was trimmed by 1 base and the J gene end by 3 bases; junction bases not matched to a gene: 8. Germline CDR1 reads LGHDT; CDR2 reads YNNKEL (reference sequence). The CDR3 nucleotides are TGTGCCAGCAGCCAAGGATGGACAGGGAGAAACTACGAGCAGTACTTC. Translated, it gives CASSQGWTGRNYEQYF.

The V and J genes are TRBV6-5 and TRBJ1-2, with a weak D call TRBD1 (6 bases). Germline assignment: CDR1 MNHEY and CDR2 SVGAGI. V was shortened by 0 bases and J by 6 bases, with 14 bases between the two germline ends. The CDR3 length is 15 residues. Here the CDR3 reads CASSYSMEGGHGYTF. In DNA form, the CDR3 reads TGTGCCAGCAGTTACTCGATGGAGGGGGGTCATGGCTACACCTTC.

The chain uses TRBV29-1 and TRBJ1-2; a possible D gene is TRBD1 (6 bases). V shed 4 bases and J shed 5 bases, with 17 bases lying between them. The germline V gene encodes CDR1 SQVTM and CDR2 ANQGSEA. CDR3 length equals 14 residues. As DNA, the CDR3 is TGCAGCGTTGGGGGAGGGGGTTCGGCATATGGCTACACCTTC. It codes for CSVGGGGSAYGYTF.

This clonotype was observed a handful of times. J is TRBJ2-5 and V is TRBV2; D is ambiguous. This CDR3 region has 11 residues. V gave up 4 bases and J gave up 3 bases, with 3 bases separating them. Germline V CDR1 and CDR2: SNHLY, FYNNEI. CDR3 nucleotides: TGTGCCAGCAGTGTTAAAGAGACCCAGTACTTC. Residues: CASSVKETQYF.

The rearrangement uses TRBV7-9 and TRBJ2-2; D is ambiguous. Germline V gene sequence: CDR1 SEHNR, CDR2 FQNEAQ (reference sequence). The V end lost 5 bases, the J end lost 5 bases, and 12 bases lay between the germline ends. CDR3 length: 14 amino acids. In nucleotides, the CDR3 is TGTGCCAGCAGCCCCCCCGGCCAAACCGGGGAGCTGTTTTTT. Residues: CASSPPGQTGELFF. Full variable domain (remainder filled in from reference TRBV7-9 and TRBJ2-2): DTGVSQNPRHKITKRGQNVTFRCDPISEHNRLYWYRQTLGQGPEFLTYFQNEAQLEKSRLLSDRFSAERPKGSFSTLEIQRTEQGDSAMYLCASSPPGQTGELFFGEGSRLTVL.

This clonotype turned up a few times. The CDR3 DNA reads TGCAGCGCGGGACAGGGGAGGGGCTACACCTTC. Amino acid sequence: CSAGQGRGYTF. This chain links TRBV29-1 with TRBJ1-2; 10 nucleotides align to TRBD1. This CDR3 comprises 11 residues. CDR1 is SQVTM, CDR2 ANQGSEA, per germline. With 7 bases clipped from V and 8 bases from J, the junction kept 4 bases outside the gene matches.

This clonotype was seen a handful of times. The chain has TRBV6-1 and TRBJ2-3; no clear D gene. V was pared by 2 bases and J by 2 bases, with 14 bases between. This CDR3 is built from 16 residues. Germline V CDR1 and CDR2: MNHNS, SASEGT. CDR3 DNA sequence: TGTGCCAGCAGTGAAAGTGACTTCCGGGTCACAGATACGCAGTATTTT. It codes for CASSESDFRVTDTQYF.

This clonotype was detected many times. The chain's CDR3 is CATSDLGLAGGETQYF. The CDR3 bases are TGTGCCACCAGTGATTTGGGACTAGCGGGAGGGGAGACCCAGTACTTC. This chain connects TRBV24-1 to TRBJ2-5, with 15 bases identical to TRBD2. This CDR3 spans 16 amino acids. Germline trimming cut 0 bases from V and 5 bases from J; bases unmatched to any gene: 0. The germline V gene has CDR1 KGHDR and CDR2 SFDVKD.

The table lists this clonotype with a few counts. The chain carries TRBV20-1 and TRBJ1-2; 9 nucleotides line up with TRBD1. Germline V gene lookup returns CDR1 DFQATT and CDR2 SNEGSKA (reference sequence). CDR3 length equals 16 residues. Germline trimming cut 4 bases from V and 9 bases from J; bases unmatched to any gene: 18. Here the CDR3 DNA reads TGCAGTGCTAAAGGGACACAGGGGGCGATCGTTGTGAGCTACACCTTC. Amino acid sequence: CSAKGTQGAIVVSYTF.

The rearrangement uses TRBV7-3 and TRBJ2-7; 7 bases fit TRBD2. Germline CDR1 reads SGHTA; CDR2 reads FQGTGA. V dropped 5 bases and J dropped 1; count of bases not matched to a gene: 14. There are 17 residues in the CDR3. In nucleotides, the CDR3 is TGTGCCAGCAGCCCACCCACAACTAGCGCCTGGTCCTACGAGCAGTACTTC. Translating it yields CASSPPTTSAWSYEQYF.

A few counts support this clonotype. The chain carries TRBV5-4 and TRBJ1-1; D call uncertain. Trimming removed 3 bases at V and 0 bases at J, with 12 bases between. In germline, CDR1 is SGHNT, CDR2 YYREEE (reference sequence). This CDR3 is 15 amino acids long. CDR3 amino acids: CASSSPLTVNTEAFF. CDR3 in DNA: TGTGCCAGCAGCTCCCCCTTGACGGTGAACACTGAAGCTTTCTTT. The whole variable domain, filled in from reference TRBV5-4 and TRBJ1-1, reads ETGVTQSPTHLIKTRGQQVTLRCSSQSGHNTVSWYQQALGQGPQFIFQYYREEENGRGNFPPRFSGLQFPNYSSELNVNALELDDSALYLCASSSPLTVNTEAFFGQGTRLTVV.

The genes are TRBV6-5 and TRBJ2-7, with TRBD1 identical over 10 bases. Germline V gives CDR1 MNHEY, CDR2 SVGAGI. J was trimmed by 5 bases and V by 0 bases; bases with no gene match: 7. The length of the CDR3 is 16 residues. The CDR3, as DNA: TGTGCCAGCAGTTACTCGATTGGGACAGGGGTTAACGAGCAGTACTTC. It translates to CASSYSIGTGVNEQYF.